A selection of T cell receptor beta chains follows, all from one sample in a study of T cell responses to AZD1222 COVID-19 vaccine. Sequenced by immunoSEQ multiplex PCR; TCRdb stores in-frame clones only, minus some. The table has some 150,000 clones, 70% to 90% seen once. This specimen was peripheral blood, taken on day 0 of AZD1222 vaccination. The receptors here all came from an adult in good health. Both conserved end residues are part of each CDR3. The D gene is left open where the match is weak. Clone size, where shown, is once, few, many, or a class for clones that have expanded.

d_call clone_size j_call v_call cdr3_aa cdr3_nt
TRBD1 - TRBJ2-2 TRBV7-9 CASSLGDSHTGELFF TGTGCCAGCAGCTTAGGGGACAGCCACACCGGGGAGCTGTTTTTT
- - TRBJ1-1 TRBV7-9 CASSPRGGRGNTEAFF TGTGCCAGCAGCCCCAGAGGGGGAAGGGGGAACACTGAAGCTTTCTTT
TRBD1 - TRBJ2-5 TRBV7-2 CASSPISQGRETQYF TGTGCCAGCAGCCCCATATCACAGGGGCGGGAGACCCAGTACTTC
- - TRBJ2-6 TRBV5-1 CASSSQLNSGANVLTF TGCGCCAGCAGCTCCCAACTTAACTCTGGGGCCAACGTCCTGACTTTC
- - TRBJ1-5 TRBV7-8 CASSLDQGYNQPQHF TGTGCCAGCAGCTTAGATCAGGGTTACAATCAGCCCCAGCATTTT
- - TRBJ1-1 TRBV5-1 CASSPQWQGTEAFF TGCGCCAGCAGCCCGCAATGGCAGGGCACTGAAGCTTTCTTT
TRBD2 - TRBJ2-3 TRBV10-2 CASSRTSGSTDTQYF TGCGCCAGCAGCCGGACTAGCGGGAGTACAGATACGCAGTATTTT
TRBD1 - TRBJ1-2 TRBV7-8 CASNKRGRGIGGYTF TGTGCCAGCAACAAGAGGGGCAGGGGGATAGGCGGCTACACCTTC
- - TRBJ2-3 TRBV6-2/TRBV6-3 CASSGPGQGGNRYTQYF TGTGCCAGCAGCGGCCCCGGGCAGGGGGGCAATCGGTATACGCAGTATTTT
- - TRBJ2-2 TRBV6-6 CASRLQGTGSGELFF TGTGCCAGCAGATTACAGGGAACAGGCTCCGGGGAGCTGTTTTTT
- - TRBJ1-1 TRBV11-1 CASSLSRYTEAFF TGTGCCAGCAGCTTGAGCAGGTACACTGAAGCTTTCTTT
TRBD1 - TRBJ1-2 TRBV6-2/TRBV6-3 CASSRGQGLGNTF TGTGCCAGCAGCCGGGGACAGGGGCTTGGGAACACCTTC
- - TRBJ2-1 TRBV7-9 CASSLLGLTYNEQFF TGTGCCAGCAGCTTACTAGGACTCACCTACAATGAGCAGTTCTTC
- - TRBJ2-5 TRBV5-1 CASSFDGRGETQYF TGCGCCAGCAGCTTTGACGGCAGGGGTGAGACCCAGTACTTC
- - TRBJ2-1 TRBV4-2 CASSQKIGGNSYNEQFF TGTGCCAGCAGCCAAAAAATCGGCGGAAACTCCTACAATGAGCAGTTCTTC
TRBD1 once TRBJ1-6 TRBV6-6 CASSWGQQNSPLHF TGTGCCAGCAGCTGGGGACAGCAGAATTCACCCCTCCACTTT
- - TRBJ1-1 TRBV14 CASSLGPITSTEAFF TGTGCCAGCAGCCTTGGACCGATTACGAGCACTGAAGCTTTCTTT
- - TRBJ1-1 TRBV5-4 CASSLGGGNTEAFF TGTGCCAGCAGCTTAGGCGGCGGCAACACTGAAGCTTTCTTT
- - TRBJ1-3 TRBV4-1 CASSPYLGVGNTIYF TGCGCCAGCAGCCCTTACCTAGGGGTAGGAAACACCATATATTTT
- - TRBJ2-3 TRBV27 CASRGLRPDTQYF TGTGCCAGCAGGGGGCTAAGGCCAGATACGCAGTATTTT
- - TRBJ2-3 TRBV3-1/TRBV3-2 CASSIRPSTDTQYF TGTGCCAGCAGCATCCGACCCAGCACAGATACGCAGTATTTT
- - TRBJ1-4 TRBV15 CATSRDREINEKLFF TGTGCCACCAGCAGAGACAGGGAAATTAATGAAAAACTGTTTTTT
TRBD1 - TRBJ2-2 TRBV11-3 CASSLGQGAIGELFF TGTGCCAGCAGCTTAGGACAGGGGGCGATCGGGGAGCTGTTTTTT
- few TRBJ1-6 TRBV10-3 CAIRNGLDRGSPLHF TGTGCCATCAGAAACGGCCTAGACAGAGGCTCACCCCTCCACTTT
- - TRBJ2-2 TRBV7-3 CASSLAGTQGGELFF TGTGCCAGCAGTCTCGCCGGGACACAAGGCGGGGAGCTGTTTTTT
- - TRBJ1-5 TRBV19 CASSMEGYSNQPQHF TGTGCCAGTAGTATGGAGGGGTATAGCAATCAGCCCCAGCATTTT
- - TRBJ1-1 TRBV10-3 CAISESGAQVPTEAFF TGTGCCATCAGTGAGTCAGGAGCACAGGTGCCCACTGAAGCTTTCTTT
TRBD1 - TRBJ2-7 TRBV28 CASTQGSPYEQYF TGTGCCTCGACACAGGGGAGCCCCTACGAGCAGTACTTC
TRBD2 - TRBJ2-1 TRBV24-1 CATSDPGLAGDNEQFF TGTGCCACCAGTGATCCCGGACTAGCGGGGGACAATGAGCAGTTCTTC
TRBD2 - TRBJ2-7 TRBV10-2 CASITGGGSTYEQYF TGCGCCAGCATTACCGGCGGGGGGAGCACCTACGAGCAGTACTTC
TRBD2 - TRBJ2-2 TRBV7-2 CASSALAGVSGELFF TGTGCCAGCAGCGCCCTAGCGGGAGTGAGCGGGGAGCTGTTTTTT
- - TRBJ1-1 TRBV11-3 CASTYRWDTEAFF TGTGCCAGCACCTACAGGTGGGACACTGAAGCTTTCTTT
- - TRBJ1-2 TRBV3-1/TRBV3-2 CASSQAPNYGYTF TGTGCCAGCAGCCAAGCACCGAACTATGGCTACACCTTC
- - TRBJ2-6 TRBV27 CASSPTPGANVLTF TGTGCCAGCAGTCCCACCCCTGGGGCCAACGTCCTGACTTTC
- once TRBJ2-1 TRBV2 CASSELYEQFF TGTGCCAGCAGTGAACTCTATGAGCAGTTCTTC
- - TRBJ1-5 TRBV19 CASTPGGAIQPQHF TGTGCCAGTACTCCCGGGGGGGCCATTCAGCCCCAGCATTTT
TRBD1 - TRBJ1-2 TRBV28 CASSSAGTGNYGYTF TGTGCCAGCAGCTCGGCCGGGACAGGGAACTATGGCTACACCTTC
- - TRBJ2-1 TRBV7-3 CASSFHRNNEQFF TGTGCCAGCAGCTTCCACCGGAATAATGAGCAGTTCTTC
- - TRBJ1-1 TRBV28 CASTPVGENTEAFF TGTGCCAGCACCCCGGTGGGTGAGAACACTGAAGCTTTCTTT
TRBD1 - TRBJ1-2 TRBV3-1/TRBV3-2 CASSQAGGGGYTF TGTGCCAGCAGCCAAGCAGGGGGCGGTGGCTACACCTTC
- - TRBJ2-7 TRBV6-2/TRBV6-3 CASSYQGFLVGQYF TGTGCCAGCAGTTACCAGGGGTTCTTGGTCGGGCAGTACTTC
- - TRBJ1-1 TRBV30 CAWGLSVNTEAFF TGTGCCTGGGGTCTAAGTGTAAACACTGAAGCTTTCTTT
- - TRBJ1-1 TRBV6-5 CASRPDGTNTEAFF TGTGCCAGCAGACCGGACGGAACGAACACTGAAGCTTTCTTT
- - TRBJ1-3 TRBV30 CAWSVGGGNTIYF TGTGCCTGGAGTGTTGGTGGGGGAAACACCATATATTTT
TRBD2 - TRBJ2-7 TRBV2 CASRAGASYEQYF TGTGCCAGCAGAGCGGGAGCTTCCTACGAGCAGTACTTC
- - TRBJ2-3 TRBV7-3 CASSLNPRRGAQDTQYF TGTGCCAGCAGCTTAAACCCGCGCAGGGGGGCCCAGGATACGCAGTATTTT
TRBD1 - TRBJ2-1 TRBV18 CASSPSAVDRVVQYNEQFF TGTGCCAGCTCACCCAGCGCGGTTGACAGGGTAGTTCAGTACAATGAGCAGTTCTTC
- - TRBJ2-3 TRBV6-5 CASSKGYSVTDTQYF TGTGCCAGCAGTAAGGGGTACTCGGTTACAGATACGCAGTATTTT
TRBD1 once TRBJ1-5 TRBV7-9 CASSPTGGGQPQHF TGTGCCAGCAGCCCGACAGGGGGCGGTCAGCCCCAGCATTTT
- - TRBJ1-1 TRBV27 CASSFGGKRGNTEAFF TGTGCCAGCAGTTTTGGAGGGAAAAGGGGGAACACTGAAGCTTTCTTT
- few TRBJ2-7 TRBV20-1 CSASREGSYEQYF TGCAGTGCTAGTAGGGAAGGGTCCTACGAGCAGTACTTC
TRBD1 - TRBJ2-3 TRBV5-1 CASSLAGRGQTDTQYF TGCGCCAGCAGCTTGGCGGGCAGGGGGCAGACAGATACGCAGTATTTT
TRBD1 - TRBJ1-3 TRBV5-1 CASSTGQGTTGNTIYF TGCGCCAGCAGCACCGGACAGGGGACGACTGGAAACACCATATATTTT
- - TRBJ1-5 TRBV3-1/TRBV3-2 CASSQVQGGQPQHF TGTGCCAGCAGCCAAGTACAGGGAGGTCAGCCCCAGCATTTT